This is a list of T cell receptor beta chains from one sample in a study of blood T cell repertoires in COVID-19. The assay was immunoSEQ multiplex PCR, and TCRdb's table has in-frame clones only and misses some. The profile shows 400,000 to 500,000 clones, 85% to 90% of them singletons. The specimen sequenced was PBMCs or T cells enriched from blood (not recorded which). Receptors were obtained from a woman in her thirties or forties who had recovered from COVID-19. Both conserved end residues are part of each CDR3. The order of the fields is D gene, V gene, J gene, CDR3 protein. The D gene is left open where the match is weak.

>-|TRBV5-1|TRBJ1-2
CASSLPTGSDGYTF
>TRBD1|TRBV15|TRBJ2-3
CATSKGTGYTDTQYF
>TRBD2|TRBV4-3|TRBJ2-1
CASSQGLAGLEQFF
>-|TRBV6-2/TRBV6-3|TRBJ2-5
CASSNRVQETQYF
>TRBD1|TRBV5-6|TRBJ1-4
CASTEGQGRNEKLFF
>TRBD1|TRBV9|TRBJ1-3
CASSVTRDRNLRNTIYF
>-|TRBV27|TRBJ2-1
CASSSYLRGSSYNEQFF
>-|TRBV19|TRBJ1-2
CASSIGGELYGYTF
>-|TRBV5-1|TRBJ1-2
CASSFGQIYGYTF
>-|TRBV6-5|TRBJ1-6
CASRPPGSYNSPLHF
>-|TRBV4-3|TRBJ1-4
CASSQDQGGEDEKLFF
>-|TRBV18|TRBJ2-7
CASSPPTYEQYF
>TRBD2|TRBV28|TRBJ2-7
CASNGERENHEQYF
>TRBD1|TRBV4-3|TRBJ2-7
CASSQDWDSSYEQYF
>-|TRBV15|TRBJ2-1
CATSREISGSYNEQFF
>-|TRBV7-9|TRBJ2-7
CASSFYQANEQYF
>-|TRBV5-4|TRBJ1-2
CASTPAGARYGYTF
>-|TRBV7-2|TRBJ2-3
CASSLALAPLLPQYF
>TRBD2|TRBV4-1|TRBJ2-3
CASSQSIAGGLSTDTQYF
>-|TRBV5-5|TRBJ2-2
CASSRHGGELFF
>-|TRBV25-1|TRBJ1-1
CASSEDGGWTEAFF
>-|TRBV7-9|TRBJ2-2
CASSLVGQITGELFF
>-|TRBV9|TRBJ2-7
CASSVGLSGSGYEQYF